Each of the 23 T cell receptor beta chains below was sequenced from the same sample in a study of CD8 T cells in seronegative destructive rheumatoid arthritis. Here immunoSEQ multiplex PCR was the method, and the copy in TCRdb shows in-frame clones only, minus some. The sample lists roughly 4,100 clones, about two thirds seen once, with around a third in the top ten. The sequencing input was CD8+ T cells from blood. All receptors derive from a woman aged 50-75 years with seronegative destructive rheumatoid arthritis.

The CDR3 loop reads CASSDPREGANEKLFF. CDR3 bases: TGTGCCAGCAGTGACCCGCGGGAAGGAGCTAATGAAAAACTGTTTTTT. This sequence joins TRBV2 and TRBJ1-4, with no clear D. The CDR3 has 16 amino acids. The germline V gene encodes CDR1 SNHLY and CDR2 FYNNEI. The V and J ends lost 3 bases and 3 bases respectively, with 14 bases between them.

This sequence joins TRBV5-5 and TRBJ1-5; 7 nucleotides agree with TRBD1. V lost 0 bases, J lost 4 bases, and 4 bases stayed unmatched. CDR1 is SGHKS and CDR2 is YYEKEE in the germline V gene (reference sequence). The CDR3 covers 15 residues. The CDR3 loop is CASSLGTGFNQPQHF. Here the CDR3 DNA reads TGTGCCAGCAGCTTGGGGACAGGTTTTAATCAGCCCCAGCATTTT.

This chain links TRBV19 with TRBJ2-7; 8 bases match TRBD2. Germline lookup yields CDR1 LNHDA and CDR2 SQIVND (reference sequence). Trimming cost V 1 base and J 6 bases; bases outside gene matches: 8. CDR3 length: 15 residues. The chain's CDR3 is CASSIAGGAVREQYF. The CDR3 bases are TGTGCCAGTAGTATAGCCGGGGGGGCGGTGCGCGAGCAGTACTTC.

This clone was seen only a few times. J is TRBJ1-2 and V is TRBV28; D not certain. The CDR3 spans 14 residues. Per germline, CDR1 MDHEN and CDR2 SYDVKM. V gave up 8 bases and J gave up 0 bases, with 13 bases separating them. The CDR3 sequence is CASLHLASNYGYTF. CDR3 in DNA: TGTGCCAGCCTCCACCTAGCTTCTAACTATGGCTACACCTTC.

The rearrangement links TRBV2 to TRBJ2-2, with 9 bases identical to TRBD2. V was pared by 4 bases and J by 3 bases, with 6 bases of the junction left unmatched. The CDR3 runs 16 residues. Germline V gene sequence: CDR1 SNHLY, CDR2 FYNNEI. CDR3 bases: TGTGCCAGCAGTGGGCTAGCGGGGCCAGACACCGGGGAGCTGTTTTTT. Translating it yields CASSGLAGPDTGELFF.

The V gene is TRBV7-8, the J gene TRBJ1-2, with D perhaps TRBD1 (5 bases). This CDR3 region has 17 residues. Germline loops: CDR1 SGHVS, CDR2 FQNEAQ. The V gene lost 5 bases and the J gene lost 0 bases, with 19 bases spanning the gap. CDR3 region: CASSHAEGQSPNYGYTF. In DNA, the CDR3 is TGTGCCAGCAGCCACGCGGAGGGGCAGTCCCCTAACTATGGCTACACCTTC.

This rearrangement joins TRBV9 to TRBJ2-7, with D perhaps TRBD1 (6 bases). V shed 6 bases and J shed 3 bases, with 10 bases lying between them. CDR3 size: 12 residues. Germline V gene lookup returns CDR1 SGDLS and CDR2 YYNGEE. CDR3 residues: CASINRDYEQYF. DNA for the CDR3: TGTGCCAGCATCAACAGGGACTACGAGCAGTACTTC.

By share, this clone counts as hyperexpanded (1% or more). Distinct nucleotide sequences in the sample also encode this CDR3. This chain links TRBV29-1 with TRBJ1-2; the D is unclear. The CDR3 totals 14 residues. The V end lost 0 bases, the J end lost 8 bases, and 16 bases lay between the germline ends. Germline assignment: CDR1 SQVTM and CDR2 ANQGSEA. DNA of the CDR3: TGCAGCGTTGAAGATCTAAAAAGCACTAGAGGCTACACCTTC. This gives the protein CSVEDLKSTRGYTF.

The V call is TRBV19, the J call TRBJ1-1; D is unclear. Between the trimmed V and J ends, which lost 2 bases and 1 base, there was a span of 8 bases. From germline, CDR1 is LNHDA and CDR2 SQIVND (reference sequence). This CDR3 spans 14 amino acids. The CDR3, as DNA: TGTGCCAGTAGTATATACGACTGGAACACTGAAGCTTTCTTT. This encodes CASSIYDWNTEAFF.

The chain uses TRBV7-9 and TRBJ2-5; 10 bases are shared with TRBD1. Germline CDR1 and CDR2: SEHNR and FQNEAQ (reference sequence). The length of the CDR3 is 15 residues. V lost 2 bases and J lost 5; bases outside the gene matches: 5. In DNA, the CDR3 is TGTGCCAGCAGCTTAAGACAGGGGGCGAGGGAGACCCAGTACTTC. This codes for CASSLRQGARETQYF.

The chain links TRBV11-2 to TRBJ2-2; 10 nucleotides line up with TRBD2. CDR3 length: 14 amino acids. Germline V gene sequence: CDR1 SGHAT, CDR2 FQNNGV. With 4 bases clipped from V and 7 bases from J, the junction kept 3 bases outside the gene matches. CDR3 nucleotides: TGTGCCAGCAGCTACTGGACTAGCGGCGGGGAGCTGTTTTTT. Translated: CASSYWTSGGELFF. Full variable domain (rest looked up from reference TRBV11-2 and TRBJ2-2): EAGVAQSPRYKIIEKRQSVAFWCNPISGHATLYWYQQILGQGPKLLIQFQNNGVVDDSQLPKDRFSAERLKGVDSTLKIQPAKLEDSAVYLCASSYWTSGGELFFGEGSRLTVL.

The chain uses TRBV11-2 and TRBJ2-3, with D perhaps TRBD2 (6 bases). The V end lost 6 bases, the J end lost 0 bases, and 16 bases lay between the germline ends. The CDR3 is made up of 16 amino acids. Germline values: CDR1 SGHAT, CDR2 FQNNGV. The CDR3 DNA sequence: TGTGCCAGCAGGGTTAGCGGAAAGGGTAGCACAGATACGCAGTATTTT. Translating it yields CASRVSGKGSTDTQYF.

This clone was recorded only once. The CDR3 reads CASSQDPGRAGETQYF. In nucleotides, the CDR3 is TGCGCCAGCAGCCAAGACCCCGGTCGAGCAGGAGAGACCCAGTACTTC. The chain employs TRBV4-1 and TRBJ2-5, with no clear D. CDR1 and CDR2 from the germline V gene are MGHRA and YSYEKL. V lost 0 bases and J 4 bases, leaving 15 bases between the germline ends. The CDR3 is 16 residues long.

This clone was seen a handful of times. This CDR3 reads CASSLSGGASNEQFF. The CDR3 coding sequence is TGTGCCAGCAGTCTCAGCGGGGGGGCCAGTAATGAGCAGTTCTTC. The gene calls are TRBV2 and TRBJ2-1; 10 bases align to TRBD2. The CDR3 sequence is 15 residues long. Trimming took 5 bases from V and 7 from J; bases not matched to a gene: 8. CDR1 and CDR2 (germline): SNHLY, FYNNEI. Using reference TRBV2 and TRBJ2-1 for the parts outside the CDR3, the full variable domain is EPEVTQTPSHQVTQMGQEVILRCVPISNHLYFYWYRQILGQKVEFLVSFYNNEISEKSEIFDDQFSVERPDGSNFTLKIRSTKLEDSAMYFCASSLSGGASNEQFFGPGTRLTVL.

Comments on this clone: Distinct nucleotide sequences in the sample also encode this CDR3. The chain is built from TRBV5-1 and TRBJ1-2; TRBD1 agrees at 7 bases. The trim removed 2 bases at V and 7 bases at J, leaving 2 bases unmatched. Germline lookup yields CDR1 SGHRS and CDR2 YFSETQ. There are 12 residues in the CDR3. In nucleotides, the CDR3 is TGCGCCAGCAGCTTAACAGGGGTTGGCTACACCTTC. It yields the protein CASSLTGVGYTF.

The rearrangement links TRBV7-9 to TRBJ2-1, with TRBD2 matching 13 bases. CDR1 is SEHNR and CDR2 is FQNEAQ in the germline V gene (reference sequence). V was pared by 0 bases and J by 5 bases, with 4 bases of the junction left unmatched. CDR3 length: 17 amino acids. The CDR3 sequence: CASSLARTSGGDNEQFF. The CDR3 DNA follows: TGTGCCAGCAGCTTAGCCCGAACTAGCGGGGGGGACAATGAGCAGTTCTTC. Complete variable domain (other parts from reference TRBV7-9 and TRBJ2-1): DTGVSQNPRHKITKRGQNVTFRCDPISEHNRLYWYRQTLGQGPEFLTYFQNEAQLEKSRLLSDRFSAERPKGSFSTLEIQRTEQGDSAMYLCASSLARTSGGDNEQFFGPGTRLTVL.

Only a few counts were recorded for this clone. A read error is likely here: a far larger clone is one base away. V gene TRBV6-5 combines with J gene TRBJ2-1, with D possibly matching TRBD2 (5 bases). This CDR3 spans 12 amino acids. Germline V gene lookup returns CDR1 MNHEY and CDR2 SVGAGI. CDR3 coding DNA: TGTGCCATCAGTTACAGCGGCAATGAGCAGTTCTTC. Protein product: CAISYSGNEQFF.

The chain joins TRBV4-2 to TRBJ1-5; D is perhaps TRBD1 (6 bases). The CDR3 spans 17 residues. The germline gives CDR1 LGHNA, CDR2 YNFKEQ. V was trimmed by 1 base and J by 0 bases, leaving 13 bases between them. The CDR3, as DNA: TGTGCCAGCAGCCAAGGATCGGGGGGCGTTAGCAATCAGCCCCAGCATTTT. Translating it yields CASSQGSGGVSNQPQHF.

The V call is TRBV9, the J call TRBJ1-3; 7 bases map to TRBD1. The ends lost 0 bases at V and 2 bases at J; junction bases unmatched: 2. This CDR3 has 15 amino acids. The germline CDR1 and CDR2 sequences are SGDLS and YYNGEE. CDR3 residues: CASSVGDRAGNTIYF. The CDR3 nucleotides read TGTGCCAGCAGCGTAGGAGACAGGGCTGGAAACACCATATATTTT.

This CDR3 is CASSQGDFMNTEAFF. The CDR3 coding sequence is TGCGCCAGCAGCCAAGGGGACTTCATGAACACTGAAGCTTTCTTT. V gene TRBV4-1 combines with J gene TRBJ1-1; maybe TRBD1 (5 bases). The germline V gene encodes CDR1 MGHRA and CDR2 YSYEKL. Trimming removed 1 base from V and 0 bases from J, with 9 bases in between. The CDR3 runs to 15 residues.

This chain links TRBV9 with TRBJ2-1, with 11 bases aligning to TRBD2. Trimming cost V 0 bases and J 3 bases; bases outside gene matches: 11. This CDR3 region has 19 residues. Per the germline V gene, CDR1 is SGDLS and CDR2 is YYNGEE. DNA of the CDR3: TGTGCCAGCAGCGTAGGGTTAGCGGGGGGGAGTCTCGGCTACAATGAGCAGTTCTTC. Translation gives CASSVGLAGGSLGYNEQFF. Looking up the rest from reference TRBV9 and TRBJ2-1 gives the full variable domain: DSGVTQTPKHLITATGQRVTLRCSPRSGDLSVYWYQQSLDQGLQFLIQYYNGEERAKGNILERFSAQQFPDLHSELNLSSLELGDSALYFCASSVGLAGGSLGYNEQFFGPGTRLTVL.

This clone was observed once. The chain links TRBV29-1 to TRBJ2-3; D gene uncertain. The CDR3 length is 14 residues. Trimming took 6 bases from V and 4 from J, leaving 17 bases between them. CDR1 is SQVTM and CDR2 is ANQGSEA in the germline V gene. The DNA of the CDR3 is TGCAGCGTCCCTGTTCCGGTCGGTGCAGATACGCAGTATTTT. Protein: CSVPVPVGADTQYF.

This clone was counted a single time. Here the CDR3 reads CASSIGRGTDYGYTF. CDR3 sequence (DNA): TGTGCCAGTAGTATCGGGAGAGGGACGGACTATGGCTACACCTTC. V is TRBV19 and J is TRBJ1-2; the D gene is possibly TRBD1 (5 bases). Germline CDR1 reads LNHDA; CDR2 reads SQIVND (reference sequence). This CDR3 has 15 residues. Trimming left V 3 bases short and J 3 bases short, with 14 bases between.